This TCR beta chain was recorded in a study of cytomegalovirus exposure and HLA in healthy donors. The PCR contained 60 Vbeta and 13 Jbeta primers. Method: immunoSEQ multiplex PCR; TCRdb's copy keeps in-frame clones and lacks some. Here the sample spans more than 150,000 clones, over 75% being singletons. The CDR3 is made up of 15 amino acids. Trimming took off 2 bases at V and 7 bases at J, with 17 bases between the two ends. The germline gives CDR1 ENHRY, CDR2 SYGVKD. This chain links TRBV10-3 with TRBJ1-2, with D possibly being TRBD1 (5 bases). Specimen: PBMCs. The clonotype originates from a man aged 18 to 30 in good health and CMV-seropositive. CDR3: CAISERWGREAGYTF. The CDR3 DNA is TGTGCCATCAGTGAGCGCTGGGGCAGGGAGGCTGGCTACACCTTC.